This TCR beta chain originates from a study of control samples from healthy donors and cancer patients. V trimming: 0 bases; J trimming: 0 bases; junction bases outside the gene matches: 13. The germline CDR1 and CDR2 sequences are KGHSH and LQKENI. The CDR3 length is 19 residues. Generated by immunoSEQ multiplex PCR, the TCRdb table keeps only in-frame clones and is missing some. The sample gives approximately 150,000 clones, over 85% of which show up once; roughly 6.2% is in the top ten. This rearrangement joins TRBV18 to TRBJ1-2, with 7 bases identical to TRBD1. This receptor was obtained from a man aged 18 to 30 in good health. The source material was blood. The CDR3 DNA reads TGTGCCAGCTCACCACCCTCATGGGCAGGGGGTGAAACTAACTATGGCTACACCTTC. As protein: CASSPPSWAGGETNYGYTF.